These T cell receptor beta chains were read from a single sample in a study of blood T cell repertoires in COVID-19. Repertoires were generated with immunoSEQ multiplex PCR, while TCRdb's copy carries only in-frame clones and drops some. The profile shows a few hundred thousand clones, roughly 90% of them singletons. Material for sequencing was PBMCs or T cells enriched from blood (not recorded which). The receptors come from a woman aged 30 to 39 who had recovered from COVID-19. Each CDR3 is given with its conserved first and last residue. The D gene is left open where the match is weak. Rows give clone size only sometimes, using once, few, many, or a class for an expanded clone.

d_call,j_call,clone_size,v_call,cdr3_nt,cdr3_aa
NA,TRBJ1-1,NA,TRBV5-1,TGCGCCAGCAGCTTGGAAGGGGCCACTGAAGCTTTCTTT,CASSLEGATEAFF
NA,TRBJ2-2,NA,TRBV2,TGTGCCAGCAGTGAAGTAAGGGGAAACACCGGGGAGCTGTTTTTT,CASSEVRGNTGELFF
TRBD2,TRBJ2-7,NA,TRBV7-8,TGTGCCAGCAGCTTGTTACTAGCGGAAACCTACGAGCAGTACTTC,CASSLLLAETYEQYF
NA,TRBJ1-1,NA,TRBV24-1,TGTGCCACCAGCAGGGACACTGAAGCTTTCTTT,CATSRDTEAFF
TRBD1,TRBJ2-6,NA,TRBV9,TGTGCCAGCAGGAGGCACAGGGGCTCTGGGGCCAACGTCCTGACTTTC,CASRRHRGSGANVLTF
TRBD2,TRBJ2-7,NA,TRBV4-1,TGCGCCAGCAGCCGAACTAGCGGGTTATCCCGCGAGCAGTACTTC,CASSRTSGLSREQYF
NA,TRBJ2-1,NA,TRBV7-9,TGTGCCAGCAGCTTAACGAGGGCCTCCTACAATGAGCAGTTCTTC,CASSLTRASYNEQFF
TRBD1,TRBJ1-2,few,TRBV9,TGTGCCAGCAGCGCCAGGGGGCGCGACTATGGCTACACCTTC,CASSARGRDYGYTF
NA,TRBJ1-2,NA,TRBV9,TGTGCCAGCAGCGATAAGGGGCGAGGCTACACCTTC,CASSDKGRGYTF
NA,TRBJ2-7,NA,TRBV7-9,TGTGCCAGCAGCGTCGGCACAGTTCCCTACGAGCAGTACTTC,CASSVGTVPYEQYF
TRBD2,TRBJ2-1,NA,TRBV24-1,TGTGCCACCAGTGATAGACTAGCGTCAGTGAATGAGCAGTTCTTC,CATSDRLASVNEQFF
NA,TRBJ1-5,NA,TRBV5-6,TGTGCCAGCAGCTTGCAGGGGCGGGATCAGCCCCAGCATTTT,CASSLQGRDQPQHF
TRBD2,TRBJ2-1,NA,TRBV6-1,TGTGCCAGCAGTGATACCGGGACTAGCGGGGGTTCTTACAATGAGCAGTTCTTC,CASSDTGTSGGSYNEQFF
NA,TRBJ2-5,NA,TRBV6-5,TGTGCCAGCACCTATATGCCTGGGGCCTGGGAGACCCAGTACTTC,CASTYMPGAWETQYF
NA,TRBJ2-1,NA,TRBV13,TGTGCCAGCATCGTTGGAGGGCCGTCCTCCTACAATGAGCAGTTCTTC,CASIVGGPSSYNEQFF
NA,TRBJ2-1,NA,TRBV7-9,TGTGCCAGCAGCCCATTGGTGGGGGCCCTCTCCTACAATGAGCAGTTCTTC,CASSPLVGALSYNEQFF
NA,TRBJ1-4,NA,TRBV5-1,TGCGCCAGCAGCTTGGCCATCGGGACAAGGAATGAAAAACTGTTTTTT,CASSLAIGTRNEKLFF
TRBD2,TRBJ2-1,NA,TRBV29-1,TGCAGCGCATCGAACAGCGGGACCTACAATGAGCAGTTCTTC,CSASNSGTYNEQFF
NA,TRBJ2-7,NA,TRBV29-1,TGCAGCGTTGAAGGGCCAGGTAGTTACTACGAGCAGTACTTC,CSVEGPGSYYEQYF
NA,TRBJ1-4,once,TRBV15,TGTGCCACCAGCAGAGTTCCGGGAACTGAAAAACTGTTTTTT,CATSRVPGTEKLFF
NA,TRBJ1-1,once,TRBV6-5,TGTGCCAGCAGTAAGAGAATGAACACTGAAGCTTTCTTT,CASSKRMNTEAFF
NA,TRBJ2-7,NA,TRBV2,TGTGCCAGCAGTGAGGACAATACCTACGAGCAGTACTTC,CASSEDNTYEQYF
TRBD1,TRBJ2-5,NA,TRBV2,TGTGCCAGCAGTGACAGGGGGGAGACCCAGTACTTC,CASSDRGETQYF
TRBD2,TRBJ2-7,NA,TRBV27,TGTGCCAGCAGTTTTGGGCTAGCGGAGTACGAGCAGTACTTC,CASSFGLAEYEQYF
TRBD2,TRBJ2-7,NA,TRBV13,TGTGCCAGCAGCTTAGGCCGACTAGCGGGGGAGTACTTC,CASSLGRLAGEYF
TRBD1,TRBJ1-1,NA,TRBV9,TGTGCCAGCAGCCCACAGGGACAGGGGAACACTGAAGCTTTCTTT,CASSPQGQGNTEAFF
NA,TRBJ2-7,NA,TRBV20-1,TGCAGTGCTAGAGTTAATTACGAGCAGTACTTC,CSARVNYEQYF
NA,TRBJ2-7,NA,TRBV30,TGTGCCTGGAGAGACAGACACTACGAGCAGTACTTC,CAWRDRHYEQYF
NA,TRBJ1-2,NA,TRBV3-1/TRBV3-2,TGTGCCAGCGAGTCGGGGTATGGCTACACCTTC,CASESGYGYTF
NA,TRBJ1-5,NA,TRBV6-5,TGTGCCAGCAGTTTCTCGTCGGGATTTCAGCCCCAGCATTTT,CASSFSSGFQPQHF
TRBD1,TRBJ1-2,NA,TRBV2,TGTGCCACAGGTTCCCCGGGACAGGGGGCTGTGGGCTATGGCTACACCTTC,CATGSPGQGAVGYGYTF
TRBD2,TRBJ2-1,NA,TRBV9,TGTGCCAGCAGCGCCTTGGGACTAGCGGGGTTCAATGAGCAGTTCTTC,CASSALGLAGFNEQFF
TRBD1,TRBJ1-1,NA,TRBV6-4,TGTGCCAGCAGTGAACAGGGGTCTACTGAAGCTTTCTTT,CASSEQGSTEAFF
TRBD1,TRBJ1-2,NA,TRBV20-1,TGCAGTGCTGGACAGGGGAGTGGCTACACCTTC,CSAGQGSGYTF
NA,TRBJ1-1,NA,TRBV7-9,TGTGCCAGCAGCTCACAGACAGGACCGAACACTGAAGCTTTCTTT,CASSSQTGPNTEAFF
TRBD1,TRBJ1-2,NA,TRBV11-2,TGTGCCAGCAGCTTTACGGGACAGCTTAGCGGCTATGGCTACACCTTC,CASSFTGQLSGYGYTF
NA,TRBJ2-2,NA,TRBV11-3,TGTGCCAGCAGCTTAGGGACAAACACCGGGGAGCTGTTTTTT,CASSLGTNTGELFF
NA,TRBJ2-2,once,TRBV11-2,TGTGCCAGCAGCTTAGGCAGGAACACCGGGGAGCTGTTTTTT,CASSLGRNTGELFF
NA,TRBJ1-1,NA,TRBV6-5,TGTGCCAGCAGTTATCTCCCGTACGACACGAACACTGAAGCTTTCTTT,CASSYLPYDTNTEAFF
NA,TRBJ1-1,NA,TRBV29-1,TGCAGCGTTGGAAGTTTGAGGGGCACGGGGGATGCTTTCTTT,CSVGSLRGTGDAFF
NA,TRBJ2-1,NA,TRBV29-1,TGCAGCGGGGAGGGGGGGCTCTCCTACAATGAGCAGTTCTTC,CSGEGGLSYNEQFF
TRBD1,TRBJ1-5,NA,TRBV10-3,TGTGCCTCCAGCTATGACAGGGGAAGCAATCAGCCCCAGCATTTT,CASSYDRGSNQPQHF
NA,TRBJ1-5,NA,TRBV28,TGTGCCAGCAGGAGTGGTCGAAGCAATCAGCCCCAGCATTTT,CASRSGRSNQPQHF
NA,TRBJ2-7,NA,TRBV7-9,TGTGCCAGCAGCTTAAAGGGGCAGCAGTACTTC,CASSLKGQQYF
TRBD2,TRBJ2-5,few,TRBV6-5,TGTGCCAGCATCCCGGGACTAGCGGGAGCAGAGACCCAGTACTTC,CASIPGLAGAETQYF
NA,TRBJ1-1,NA,TRBV10-3,TGTGCCATCAGTTCAGGGGAGAACACTGAAGCTTTCTTT,CAISSGENTEAFF
NA,TRBJ1-4,NA,TRBV2,TGTGCCAGCGGGGGGACGACCGATGAAAAACTGTTTTTT,CASGGTTDEKLFF
NA,TRBJ2-6,NA,TRBV14,TGTGCCAGCAGCCAGAGTGGGGCCAACGTCCTGACTTTC,CASSQSGANVLTF
NA,TRBJ1-2,NA,TRBV18,TGTGCCAGCTCACCAAACGGGAGTCAGATAAACTATGGCTACACCTTC,CASSPNGSQINYGYTF
TRBD1,TRBJ1-4,NA,TRBV5-1,TGCGCCAGCAGCACGGGACAGGACAATGAAAAACTGTTTTTT,CASSTGQDNEKLFF